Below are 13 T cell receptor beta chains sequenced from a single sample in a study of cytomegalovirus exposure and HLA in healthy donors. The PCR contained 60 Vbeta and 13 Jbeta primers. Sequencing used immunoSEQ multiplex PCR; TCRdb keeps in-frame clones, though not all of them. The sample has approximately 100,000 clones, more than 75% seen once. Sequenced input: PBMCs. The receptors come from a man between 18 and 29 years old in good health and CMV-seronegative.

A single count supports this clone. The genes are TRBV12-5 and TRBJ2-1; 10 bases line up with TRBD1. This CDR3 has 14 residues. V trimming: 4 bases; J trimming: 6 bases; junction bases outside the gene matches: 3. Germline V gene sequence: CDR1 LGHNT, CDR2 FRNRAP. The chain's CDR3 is CASGSRTGGNEQFF. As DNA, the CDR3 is TGTGCTAGTGGTTCCCGGACAGGGGGCAATGAGCAGTTCTTC.

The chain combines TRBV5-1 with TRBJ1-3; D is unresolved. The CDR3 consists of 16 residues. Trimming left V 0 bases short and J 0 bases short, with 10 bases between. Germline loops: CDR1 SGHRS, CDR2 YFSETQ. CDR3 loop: CASSLGASHSGNTIYF. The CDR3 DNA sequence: TGCGCCAGCAGCTTGGGGGCTTCCCACTCTGGAAACACCATATATTTT.

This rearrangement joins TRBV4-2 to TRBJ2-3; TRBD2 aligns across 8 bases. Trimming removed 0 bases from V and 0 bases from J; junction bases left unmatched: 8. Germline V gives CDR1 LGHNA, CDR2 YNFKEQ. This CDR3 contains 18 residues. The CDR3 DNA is TGTGCCAGCAGCCAAGACTATCGCGGGGGGCCTAGCACAGATACGCAGTATTTT. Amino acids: CASSQDYRGGPSTDTQYF.

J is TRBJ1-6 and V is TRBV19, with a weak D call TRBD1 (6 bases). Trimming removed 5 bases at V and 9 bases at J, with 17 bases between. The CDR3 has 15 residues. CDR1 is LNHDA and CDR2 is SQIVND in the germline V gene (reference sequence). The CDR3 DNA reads TGTGCCAGTAGTCCGGGACAAGATGGACGTTCACCCCTCCACTTT. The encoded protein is CASSPGQDGRSPLHF.

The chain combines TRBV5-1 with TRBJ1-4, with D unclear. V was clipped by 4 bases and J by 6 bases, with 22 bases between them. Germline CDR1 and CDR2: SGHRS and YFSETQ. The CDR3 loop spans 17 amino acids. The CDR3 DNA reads TGCGCCAGCAGCCCGCTTGGTGACCCCGGGAGCCATGAAAAACTGTTTTTT. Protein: CASSPLGDPGSHEKLFF.

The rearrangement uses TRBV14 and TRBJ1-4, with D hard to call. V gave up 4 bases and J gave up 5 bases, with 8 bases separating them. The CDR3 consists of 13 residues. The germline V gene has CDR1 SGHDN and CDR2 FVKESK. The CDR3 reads CASSPRLNEKLFF. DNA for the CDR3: TGTGCCAGCAGCCCGAGGCTGAATGAAAAACTGTTTTTT. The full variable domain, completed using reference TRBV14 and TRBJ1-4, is EAGVTQFPSHSVIEKGQTVTLRCDPISGHDNLYWYRRVMGKEIKFLLHFVKESKQDESGMPNNRFLAERTGGTYSTLKVQPAELEDSGVYFCASSPRLNEKLFFGSGTQLSVL.

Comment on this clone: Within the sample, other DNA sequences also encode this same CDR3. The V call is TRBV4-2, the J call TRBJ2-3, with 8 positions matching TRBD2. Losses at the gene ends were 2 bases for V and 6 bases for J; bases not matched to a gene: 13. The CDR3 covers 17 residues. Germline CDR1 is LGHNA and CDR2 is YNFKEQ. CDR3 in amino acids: CASSQYTLAGPADTQYF. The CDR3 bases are TGTGCCAGCAGCCAATACACCTTAGCGGGGCCGGCGGATACGCAGTATTTT.

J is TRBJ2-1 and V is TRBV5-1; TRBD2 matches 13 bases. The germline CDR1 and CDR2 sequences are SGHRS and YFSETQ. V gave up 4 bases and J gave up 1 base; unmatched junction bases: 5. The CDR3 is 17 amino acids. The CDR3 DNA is TGCGCCAGCAGCCCGGGGACTAGCGGGGTGTCCTACAATGAGCAGTTCTTC. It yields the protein CASSPGTSGVSYNEQFF.

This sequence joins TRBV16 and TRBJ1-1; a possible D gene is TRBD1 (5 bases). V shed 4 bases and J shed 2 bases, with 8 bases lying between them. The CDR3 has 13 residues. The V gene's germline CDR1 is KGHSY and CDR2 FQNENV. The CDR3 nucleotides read TGTGCCAGCAGCCGGGACTCCAACACTGAAGCTTTCTTT. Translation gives CASSRDSNTEAFF.

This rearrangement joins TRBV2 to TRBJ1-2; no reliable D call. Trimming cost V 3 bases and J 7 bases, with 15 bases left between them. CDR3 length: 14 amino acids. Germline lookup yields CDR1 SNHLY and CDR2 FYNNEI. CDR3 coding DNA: TGTGCCAGCAGTGACTTCGGCCCGGGAGGTGGCTACACCTTC. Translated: CASSDFGPGGGYTF.

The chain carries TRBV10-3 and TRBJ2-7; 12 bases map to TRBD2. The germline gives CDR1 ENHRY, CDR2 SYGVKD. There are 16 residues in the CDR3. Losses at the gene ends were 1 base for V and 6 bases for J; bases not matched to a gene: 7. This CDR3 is CAISEWPSGGALEQYF. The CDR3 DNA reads TGTGCCATCAGTGAGTGGCCTAGCGGGGGGGCCCTCGAGCAGTACTTC.

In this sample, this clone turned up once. The CDR3 region has the DNA TGCGCCAGTGGTAACAGGGAAGTCGGACAATCCTATAATTCACCCCTCCACTTT. Translation gives CASGNREVGQSYNSPLHF. The chain uses TRBV10-1 and TRBJ1-6; a weak D match, TRBD1 (6 bases). Trimming shortened V by 9 bases and J by 1 base, and 22 bases separated the two germline ends. Germline V gene sequence: CDR1 WNHNN, CDR2 SYGVQD (reference sequence). The CDR3 is 18 amino acids.

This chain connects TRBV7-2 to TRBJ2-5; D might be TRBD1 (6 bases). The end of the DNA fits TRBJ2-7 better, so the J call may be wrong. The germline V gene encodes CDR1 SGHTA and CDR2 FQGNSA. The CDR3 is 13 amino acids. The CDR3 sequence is CASSLMGAYEQYF. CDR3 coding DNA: TGTGCCAGCAGCTTGATGGGGGCTTACGAGCAGTACTTC.